This record looks at one TCR beta chain sequence and its context. Its antigen is not identified. V was pared by 1 base and J by 3 bases, with 8 bases of the junction left unmatched. Germline loops: CDR1 SGHTA, CDR2 FQGNSA. CDR3 size: 17 residues. Using immunoSEQ multiplex PCR, the repertoire was profiled, and TCRdb retains in-frame clones only, with some absent. The repertoire consists of just under 90,000 clones, with roughly 90% occurring once and the leading ten covering less than 6%. The sample belongs to a study of T cell responses to AZD1222 COVID-19 vaccine. About the research overall: Combined were second doses at about 4 or about 12 weeks.

The study's findings and limits: Compared with day 0, the breadth and depth of the Spike-specific TCR repertoire rose significantly after two doses of AZD1222. Donors were largely white British and mainly female; clonal diversity was possibly underestimated. Just a handful of people given AZD1222 tested seropositive at baseline.

The chain links TRBV7-2 to TRBJ2-7; 11 bases fit TRBD2. The specimen was peripheral blood, collected on day 0 of AZD1222 vaccination. This receptor was taken from an adult in good health. CDR3 amino acids: CASSLGVIAGGIYEQYF. The DNA for the CDR3 is TGTGCCAGCAGCTTAGGGGTAATAGCGGGAGGGATCTACGAGCAGTACTTC.